Below are 8 T cell receptor beta chains sequenced from a single sample in a study of graft-versus-host responses after intestinal transplantation. Which antigens these TCRs recognize remains unknown. The protocol was immunoSEQ multiplex PCR, while the TCRdb copy is restricted to in-frame clones and leaves out a portion. The sample yields more than 95,000 clones, about 88% seen once. The sequencing here drew on unstimulated CD4+ T cells sorted from spleen or lymph node cells, taken before intestinal transplant. Source of these receptors: a human donor who received an intestinal transplant.

The CDR3 nucleotides read TGCAGTGCCCCCCCAGGCAATGAGCAGTTCTTC. Amino acids: CSAPPGNEQFF. V is TRBV20-1 and J is TRBJ2-1, with D uncertain. V lost 6 bases and J 6 bases, leaving 9 bases between the germline ends. Germline V gene lookup returns CDR1 DFQATT and CDR2 SNEGSKA (reference sequence). The CDR3 contains 11 residues.

The chain uses TRBV29-1 and TRBJ1-4; tentative D call: TRBD1 (6 bases). Per the germline V gene, CDR1 is SQVTM and CDR2 is ANQGSEA. V lost 4 bases, J lost 8 bases, and 20 bases lay in between. CDR3 length: 15 residues. As DNA, the CDR3 is TGCAGCGTTGGGCCCGGGACAATCCGTGGCGAAAAACTGTTTTTT. This codes for CSVGPGTIRGEKLFF. The entire variable domain, with the rest obtained from reference TRBV29-1 and TRBJ1-4, is as follows: SAVISQKPSRDICQRGTSLTIQCQVDSQVTMMFWYRQQPGQSLTLIATANQGSEATYESGFVIDKFPISRPNLTFSTLTVSNMSPEDSSIYLCSVGPGTIRGEKLFFGSGTQLSVL.

The chain employs TRBV7-9 and TRBJ1-1; 9 nucleotides align to TRBD1. J lost 9 bases, V lost 3 bases, and 5 bases had no gene match. The length of the CDR3 is 13 residues. The germline V gene encodes CDR1 SEHNR and CDR2 FQNEAQ (reference sequence). The CDR3 here is CASSFRDRAQAFF. Here the CDR3 DNA reads TGTGCCAGCAGCTTCCGGGACAGGGCCCAAGCTTTCTTT.

This clone was counted a single time. The chain joins TRBV7-9 to TRBJ2-7, with 10 bases matching TRBD2. The J segment lost 1 base and the V segment lost 5 bases, leaving 5 bases of the junction unmatched. The CDR3 loop spans 15 amino acids. CDR1 is SEHNR and CDR2 is FQNEAQ in the germline V gene (reference sequence). The chain's CDR3 is CASSPHSGGSYEQYF. In nucleotides, the CDR3 is TGTGCCAGCAGCCCCCATAGCGGGGGGTCCTACGAGCAGTACTTC.

The chain combines TRBV6-5 with TRBJ1-2; 8 positions agree with TRBD1. Trimming cost V 6 bases and J 6 bases; bases outside gene matches: 6. Germline V lookup: CDR1 MNHEY, CDR2 SVGAGI. The CDR3 spans 13 residues. CDR3 DNA: TGTGCCAGCAGGGACAGGGCCCCGAATGGCTACACCTTC. Translated: CASRDRAPNGYTF.

The chain employs TRBV2 and TRBJ2-2; 7 positions agree with TRBD1. CDR3 length: 15 residues. CDR1 is SNHLY, CDR2 FYNNEI, per germline. Trimming at V came to 5 bases and at J to 3 bases, leaving 6 bases not matched to a gene. The chain's CDR3 is CASSPTGVYTGELFF. Written as DNA, the CDR3 is TGTGCCAGCAGTCCCACAGGGGTTTACACCGGGGAGCTGTTTTTT.

The gene calls are TRBV28 and TRBJ2-3; D unresolved. The length of the CDR3 is 14 residues. The germline CDR1 and CDR2 sequences are MDHEN and SYDVKM. Trimming left V 3 bases short and J 11 bases short, with 18 bases between. The DNA of the CDR3 is TGTGCCAGCAGTTTTCCTCCCCGCGGCTGGGAGCAGTATTTT. Translated, it gives CASSFPPRGWEQYF.

The V gene is TRBV5-1, the J gene TRBJ2-5, with D possibly being TRBD2 (6 bases). This CDR3 is 14 amino acids long. The germline V gene has CDR1 SGHRS and CDR2 YFSETQ. Trimming removed 4 bases at V and 5 bases at J, with 15 bases between. The CDR3 sequence is CASSITSWGETQYF. The CDR3 DNA reads TGCGCCAGCAGCATAACTAGCTGGGGGGAGACCCAGTACTTC.